This T cell receptor beta chain was recovered during a study of blood T cell repertoires in COVID-19. Study context: Researchers got acute and convalescent COVID-19 samples from the United States, Italy and Spain. T cells, B-cell-depleted T cells, or PBMCs supplied cDNA or gDNA.

The CDR3 runs 15 residues. CDR1 is LNHDA and CDR2 is SQIVND in the germline V gene (reference sequence). Trimming took 3 bases from V and 1 from J; bases not matched to a gene: 6. Authors' processing steps: The authors estimated nucleated cell counts from reference gene primer amplification. Clones were sequenced by immunoSEQ multiplex PCR, and TCRdb holds only the in-frame ones, with some missing. From that table come the V and J calls and clone size; the DNA was used to work out D and trimming. The table shows roughly 100,000 clones, with more than 90% occurring only once. The sequenced sample was peripheral blood. The chain links TRBV19 to TRBJ2-7; 7 bases line up with TRBD1. This TCR came from a man between 18 and 35 years old with acute or convalescent COVID-19. The CDR3 DNA follows: TGTGCCAGTAGTATTCCCGGGACAGTATCCTACGAGCAGTACTTC. It specifies CASSIPGTVSYEQYF.